These 18 T cell receptor beta chains were sequenced from one sample in a study of identical twins. From the 5' RACE reads, TCRdb called clonotypes with MiXCR, one entry per CDR3 protein. The table records about 460,000 distinct CDR3 sequences, 12% to 15% of them present only once. A further study also used this sample, focusing on yellow fever vaccine responses in identical twins.

Sequenced input: CD4+ T cells sorted from blood. These receptors were taken from a woman aged 18-30 years in good health.

The chain recombines TRBV6-5 with TRBJ2-1; 7 nucleotides align to TRBD2. This CDR3 has 12 residues. V lost 6 bases, J lost 8 bases, and 4 bases stayed unmatched. CDR1 MNHEY and CDR2 SVGAGI come from the germline V gene. The CDR3 protein is CASRRTSDEQFF. The CDR3 coding sequence is TGTGCCAGCAGACGAACTAGCGATGAGCAGTTCTTC.

This clonotype has a handful of counts. This chain joins TRBV12-3 or TRBV12-4 and TRBJ1-2; TRBD1 agrees at 8 bases. V gave up 7 bases and J gave up 1 base; unmatched junction bases: 8. This CDR3 has 15 residues. CDR3 loop: CASTDRGNGNYGYTF. The CDR3 bases are TGTGCCAGCACTGACAGGGGTAACGGTAACTATGGCTACACCTTC.

The sample holds a few counts of this clonotype. V is TRBV20-1 and J is TRBJ2-5, with 9 bases matching TRBD2. The CDR3 sequence is 15 residues long. Germline-derived CDR1 and CDR2 are DFQATT and SNEGSKA (reference sequence). The ends lost 0 bases at V and 5 bases at J; junction bases unmatched: 7. The CDR3 coding sequence is TGCAGTGCTAGAGATCGGGCTAGCGGGATTGAGACCCAGTACTTC. This encodes CSARDRASGIETQYF.

The J gene is TRBJ2-7, the V gene TRBV28; 8 bases map to TRBD1. V shed 6 bases, J shed 7 bases, and the junction held 8 bases outside the gene matches. The CDR3 covers 13 residues. Germline CDR1 is MDHEN and CDR2 is SYDVKM. CDR3 DNA: TGTGCCAGCAGACCTTCCGGGACAGGAGAGCAGTACTTC. Translation: CASRPSGTGEQYF. The full variable domain, with the rest looked up from reference TRBV28 and TRBJ2-7, is DVKVTQSSRYLVKRTGEKVFLECVQDMDHENMFWYRQDPGLGLRLIYFSYDVKMKEKGDIPEGYSVSREKKERFSLILESASTNQTSMYLCASRPSGTGEQYFGPGTRLTVT.

There are a few counts of this clonotype. This rearrangement joins TRBV5-6 to TRBJ1-3; D call uncertain. The CDR3 loop spans 16 amino acids. CDR1 is SGHDT, CDR2 YYEEEE, per germline. V lost 3 bases and J lost 1, with 14 bases in between. The CDR3 here is CASSWEGGKSGNTIYF. The CDR3 DNA sequence: TGTGCCAGCAGCTGGGAGGGTGGTAAATCTGGAAACACCATATATTTT.

This clonotype was seen more than once but under ten times. V is TRBV28 and J is TRBJ1-5; no clear D. This CDR3 has 15 amino acids. Germline V gives CDR1 MDHEN, CDR2 SYDVKM. Trimming took off 8 bases at V and 0 bases at J, with 14 bases between the two ends. CDR3 nucleotide sequence: TGTGCCAGCGCCCCACCCAGAAATAGCAATCAGCCCCAGCATTTT. Its translation: CASAPPRNSNQPQHF.

This rearrangement joins TRBV27 to TRBJ2-1; D is possibly TRBD2 (5 bases). V was cut by 6 bases and J by 10 bases, with 22 bases left in between. Germline V lookup: CDR1 MNHEY, CDR2 SMNVEV (reference sequence). This CDR3 contains 15 residues. This chain's CDR3 is CASRGLTRAQTEQFF. CDR3 nucleotide sequence: TGTGCCAGCAGAGGCTTGACGCGGGCCCAAACGGAGCAGTTCTTC.

This clonotype has just a few counts. V gene TRBV3-1 combines with J gene TRBJ2-7; the match to TRBD2 covers 7 bases. Looked up from germline, CDR1 is LGHDT and CDR2 is YNNKEL (reference sequence). The CDR3 sequence is 14 residues long. V trimming: 6 bases; J trimming: 2 bases; junction bases outside the gene matches: 7. CDR3 nucleotides: TGTGCCAGCAGGCCCTCGGGGGGACCCTACGAGCAGTACTTC. Its translation: CASRPSGGPYEQYF.

This clonotype came up many times. The genes are TRBV5-1 and TRBJ2-3, with D tentatively TRBD2 (6 bases). The CDR3 extends over 16 amino acids. Germline assignment: CDR1 SGHRS and CDR2 YFSETQ. V lost 4 bases and J lost 2, with 17 bases in between. Here the CDR3 reads CASSPSTGRNTDTQYF. Written as DNA, the CDR3 is TGCGCCAGCAGCCCATCTACGGGGAGGAACACAGATACGCAGTATTTT.

In its sample, this clonotype was seen a few times. The CDR3 DNA follows: TGTGCCAGCAGCCATCGACAGGGGATAGGCACAGATACGCAGTATTTT. It encodes CASSHRQGIGTDTQYF. This chain joins TRBV7-2 and TRBJ2-3; TRBD1 matches at 8 bases. Germline CDR1 SGHTA, CDR2 FQGNSA. The CDR3 contains 16 residues. V gave up 5 bases and J gave up 1 base; unmatched junction bases: 8.

This clonotype turned up a few times. This chain links TRBV24-1 with TRBJ2-3; D might be TRBD2 (6 bases). The CDR3 is 16 amino acids. V was trimmed by 0 bases and J by 7 bases, leaving 16 bases between them. The germline gives CDR1 KGHDR, CDR2 SFDVKD. CDR3 sequence reads: CATSDLTGEFRNTQYF. The CDR3 DNA follows: TGTGCCACCAGTGATTTGACGGGAGAGTTCCGGAATACGCAGTATTTT.

The chain joins TRBV12-3 or TRBV12-4 to TRBJ2-5, with TRBD1 matching 8 bases. This CDR3 spans 14 amino acids. J lost 4 bases, V lost 1 base, and 2 bases had no gene match. The CDR3 here is CASSLGTGIETQYF. In DNA, the CDR3 is TGTGCCAGCAGTTTAGGGACAGGGATAGAGACCCAGTACTTC.

The chain employs TRBV20-1 and TRBJ2-7; D remains ambiguous. V shed 3 bases and J shed 6 bases, with 6 bases lying between them. CDR3 length equals 10 residues. Germline values: CDR1 DFQATT, CDR2 SNEGSKA (reference sequence). CDR3 loop: CSARLGEQYF. The CDR3 nucleotides are TGCAGTGCTAGGCTTGGCGAGCAGTACTTC.

The chain has TRBV5-4 and TRBJ2-3; maybe TRBD2 (6 bases). In germline, CDR1 is SGHNT, CDR2 YYREEE (reference sequence). V was clipped by 0 bases and J by 1 base, with 21 bases between them. This CDR3 spans 19 amino acids. CDR3 coding DNA: TGTGCCAGCAGCTTGGACTTACGTCTGTTGGGGGGACGCACAGATACGCAGTATTTT. Its protein is CASSLDLRLLGGRTDTQYF. The whole variable domain, filled in from reference TRBV5-4 and TRBJ2-3, reads ETGVTQSPTHLIKTRGQQVTLRCSSQSGHNTVSWYQQALGQGPQFIFQYYREEENGRGNFPPRFSGLQFPNYSSELNVNALELDDSALYLCASSLDLRLLGGRTDTQYFGPGTRLTVL.

This clonotype occurred a few times. V gene TRBV12-3 or TRBV12-4 combines with J gene TRBJ2-7; D gene uncertain. This CDR3 is built from 13 residues. V dropped 6 bases and J dropped 6 bases, with 15 bases sitting between them. The CDR3, as DNA: TGTGCCAGCAGCATAAGTACCCTCGGCGAGCAGTACTTC. It yields the protein CASSISTLGEQYF.

The J gene is TRBJ2-6, the V gene TRBV4-2, with D possibly TRBD2 on 6 matching bases. Trimming removed 1 base from V and 1 base from J, with 14 bases in between. Germline V gives CDR1 LGHNA, CDR2 YNFKEQ. CDR3 length: 18 amino acids. The DNA of the CDR3 is TGTGCCAGCAGCCAAGGGGACTTCAGCATTTCTGGGGCCAACGTCCTGACTTTC. This codes for CASSQGDFSISGANVLTF.

The sample holds a few counts of this clonotype. At one end the junction does not follow the germline gene, possibly because of a read error. The chain joins TRBV7-7 to TRBJ2-1, with 10 bases matching TRBD1. Germline V gene lookup returns CDR1 SSHAT and CDR2 FNYEAQ (reference sequence). The CDR3 spans 14 residues. The CDR3: CASSLVGTGDEQFF. CDR3 in DNA: TGTGCTAGCAGCTTAGTAGGGACAGGGGATGAGCAGTTCTTC.

The V call is TRBV28, the J call TRBJ2-1; 9 nucleotides agree with TRBD2. Losses at the gene ends were 5 bases for V and 9 bases for J; bases not matched to a gene: 14. Germline V CDR1 and CDR2: MDHEN, SYDVKM. The CDR3 length is 16 residues. CDR3 region: CASSPWTGGGAGEQFF. The CDR3 nucleotides read TGTGCCAGCAGTCCGTGGACTGGCGGGGGGGCCGGTGAGCAGTTCTTC.